A selection of T cell receptor beta chains follows, all from one sample in a study of cytomegalovirus exposure and HLA in healthy donors. Assay: immunoSEQ multiplex PCR; the TCRdb copy retains only in-frame clones and omits some. The sample shows about 180,000 clones, around 82% of them seen only once. The sequenced sample consisted of PBMCs. The receptors were sampled from a man aged 40-49 years in good health and CMV-seronegative. The CDR3 runs from the conserved cysteine through the conserved F or W. A D gene is named only where the DNA matches it firmly. The size field is filled for only some rows; it gives once, few, many or a size class.

d_call j_call clone_size v_call cdr3_nt cdr3_aa
. TRBJ2-2 few TRBV7-2 TGTGCCAGCAGCTTAGCGCTAGGGAACACCGGGGAGCTGTTTTTT CASSLALGNTGELFF
. TRBJ2-7 . TRBV11-3 TGTGCCAGCAGCTTACGCGGCTACGAGCAGTACTTC CASSLRGYEQYF
. TRBJ2-7 . TRBV18 TGTGCCAGCTCCCTCGAATCACCGGGCTACGAGCAGTACTTC CASSLESPGYEQYF
TRBD1 TRBJ1-2 . TRBV29-1 TGCAGCGTTGGGACAGGGGAAGGCTACACCTTC CSVGTGEGYTF
TRBD2 TRBJ2-1 few TRBV6-4 TGTGCCAGCAGTGGGACTAGCGGGGGCAATGAGCAGTTCTTC CASSGTSGGNEQFF
. TRBJ2-6 . TRBV7-9 TGTGCCAGCAGCTTCCGACAGAGCTCTGGGGCCAACGTCCTGACTTTC CASSFRQSSGANVLTF
TRBD2 TRBJ2-7 . TRBV5-1 TGCGCCAGCAGCTTCGGTCATACCGGGACTAGTGGTGAGCAGTACTTC CASSFGHTGTSGEQYF
. TRBJ1-1 . TRBV6-5 TGTGCCAGCAGGTCACAGGGTAACACTGAAGCTTTCTTT CASRSQGNTEAFF
. TRBJ1-5 . TRBV7-2 TGTGCCAGCAGCGCATTGTACGGGACACCTTATAGCAATCAGCCCCAGCATTTT CASSALYGTPYSNQPQHF
TRBD2 TRBJ2-5 few TRBV12-5 TGTGCTAGTGGGGGAGGGGCCACAGGTACCCAAGAGACCCAGTACTTC CASGGGATGTQETQYF
TRBD1 TRBJ1-1 . TRBV5-1 TGCGCCAGCAGCCCCACCCCGGACAGGGGAGTAACTGAAGCTTTCTTT CASSPTPDRGVTEAFF
TRBD2 TRBJ2-1 once TRBV11-3 TGTGCCAGCGTAACTAGCGGGAGCAATGAGCAGTTCTTC CASVTSGSNEQFF
TRBD1 TRBJ2-7 . TRBV10-3 TGTGCCATATCCGGGACAGGGTCCTACGAGCAGTACTTC CAISGTGSYEQYF
TRBD2 TRBJ2-1 . TRBV6-5 TGTGCCAGCAGTACTAGCGGGGGGCCCTACAATGAGCAGTTCTTC CASSTSGGPYNEQFF
TRBD2 TRBJ2-7 . TRBV19 TGTGCCAGTAGTCCACGGGGGGGTTCCTACGAGCAGTACTTC CASSPRGGSYEQYF
. TRBJ2-2 . TRBV19 TGTGCCACAAAGGGGGGCGGGGGTTACACCGGGGAGCTGTTTTTT CATKGGGGYTGELFF
. TRBJ2-7 . TRBV18 TGTGCCAGCTCCGTGGGCCGCTACGAGCAGTACTTC CASSVGRYEQYF
TRBD1 TRBJ2-3 . TRBV7-3 TGTGCCAGCAGCTTATCCGCGGACAGGGATACGCAGTATTTT CASSLSADRDTQYF
TRBD1 TRBJ2-7 . TRBV15 TGTGCCACCAGCAGCAGACAGGGGGCGATGAACGAGCAGTACTTC CATSSRQGAMNEQYF
. TRBJ2-5 . TRBV7-2 TGTGCCAGCAGCTTAGCGGACTCTATGGGGACCCAGTACTTC CASSLADSMGTQYF
TRBD1 TRBJ1-4 . TRBV6-5 TGTGCCAGCAGTTACCGGGACAGGCAAGGAAAACTGTTTTTT CASSYRDRQGKLFF
. TRBJ2-7 . TRBV12-5 TGTGCTAGTGGGCCCGGGAACAACAGCCCCTTCGGCGAGCAGTACTTC CASGPGNNSPFGEQYF
. TRBJ1-5 . TRBV29-1 TGCAGCGTTATGGAGACTAGCAATCAGCCCCAGCATTTT CSVMETSNQPQHF
. TRBJ1-5 . TRBV4-1 TGCGCCAGCAGCCAATTTAGCACAAGCAATCAGCCCCAGCATTTT CASSQFSTSNQPQHF
. TRBJ1-1 . TRBV11-3 TGTGCCAGCAGCCCGAGTCGGGACACCGATAAAGCTTTCTTT CASSPSRDTDKAFF
TRBD2 TRBJ2-1 . TRBV6-6 TGTGCCAGCAGATCCGGACTAGCGGGGGACAATGAGCAGTTCTTC CASRSGLAGDNEQFF
. TRBJ1-1 once TRBV7-3 TGTGCCAGCAGCTTAGGTGACAGGAGGAACACTGAAGCTTTCTTT CASSLGDRRNTEAFF
. TRBJ1-4 . TRBV4-2 TGTGCCAGCAGCCAAGTTTCGGGTAATGAAAAACTGTTTTTT CASSQVSGNEKLFF
. TRBJ2-7 . TRBV15 TGTGCCACCAGCCAAACGGGACTCAGCTACGAGCAGTACTTC CATSQTGLSYEQYF
TRBD2 TRBJ2-1 . TRBV19 TGTGCCAGTACCTCCCCCTCGGCGGGAGGTTATGAGCAGTTCTTC CASTSPSAGGYEQFF
TRBD1 TRBJ1-1 . TRBV6-6 TGTGCCAGCACCCACGGGGGGACAGGGGAACCTGAAGCTTTCTTT CASTHGGTGEPEAFF
TRBD1 TRBJ1-5 . TRBV2 TGTGCCAGCAGTGAAGAGGGGGCGGTTCAGCCCCAGCATTTT CASSEEGAVQPQHF
. TRBJ2-7 . TRBV9 TGTGCCAGCAGCGCCGGGGGGCCCGATTACGAGCAGTACTTC CASSAGGPDYEQYF
TRBD1 TRBJ1-1 . TRBV27 TGTGCCAGCAGCTGGGACAGGGGGGTCACTGAAGCTTTCTTT CASSWDRGVTEAFF
. TRBJ2-2 few TRBV7-9 TGTGCCAGCAGCTTAGCTCCGACAGGAGGAGACACCGGGGAGCTGTTTTTT CASSLAPTGGDTGELFF
. TRBJ1-5 . TRBV29-1 TGCAGCGTTTCGGGGACTACGGGACAGCCCCAGCATTTT CSVSGTTGQPQHF
. TRBJ2-5 . TRBV4-1 TGCGCCAGCAGCCAAGTAATGAGGGTTGGAGGAGAGACCCAGTACTTC CASSQVMRVGGETQYF
TRBD1 TRBJ2-7 few TRBV5-4 TGTGCCAGCAGCCTGGACAGGGGAAGACACGAGCAGTACTTC CASSLDRGRHEQYF
TRBD1 TRBJ2-7 . TRBV5-6 TGTGCCAGCAGCTTGTACGACAGGGTTTACCACGAGCAGTACTTC CASSLYDRVYHEQYF
TRBD2 TRBJ2-1 . TRBV18 TGTGCCAGCTCACCACCCCTAGCGGGGATTAGGCATGAGCAGTTCTTC CASSPPLAGIRHEQFF
TRBD1 TRBJ2-1 . TRBV9 TGTGCCAGCAGCGGACAGGGCTGGGGTGAGCAGTTCTTC CASSGQGWGEQFF
TRBD2 TRBJ2-3 . TRBV5-4 TGTGCCAGCAGCCCAGGGACTAGCGGGGGAGGCACAGATACGCAGTATTTT CASSPGTSGGGTDTQYF
TRBD1 TRBJ1-6 . TRBV27 TGTGCCAGCAGTTTATCGACAGGGGGCCATTCACCCCTCCACTTT CASSLSTGGHSPLHF
TRBD1 TRBJ2-7 few TRBV27 TGTGCCAGCGCACCCGCAGGACAGGGTTTATCCTACGAGCAGTACTTC CASAPAGQGLSYEQYF
. TRBJ2-3 . TRBV7-9 TGTGCCAGCAGCTTAGTTTCGGGGGAAACAGATACGCAGTATTTT CASSLVSGETDTQYF